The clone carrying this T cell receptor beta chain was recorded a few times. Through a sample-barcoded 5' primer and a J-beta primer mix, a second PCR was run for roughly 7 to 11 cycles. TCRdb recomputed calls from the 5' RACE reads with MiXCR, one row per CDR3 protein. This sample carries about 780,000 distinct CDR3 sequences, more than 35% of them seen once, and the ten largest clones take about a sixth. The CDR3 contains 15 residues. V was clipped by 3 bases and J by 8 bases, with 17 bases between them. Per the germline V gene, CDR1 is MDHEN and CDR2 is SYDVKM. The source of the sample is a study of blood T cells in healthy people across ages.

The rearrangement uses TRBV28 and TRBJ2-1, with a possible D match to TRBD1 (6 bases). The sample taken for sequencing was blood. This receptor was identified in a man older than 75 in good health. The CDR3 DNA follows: TGTGCCAGCAGTTTCCCCGGGACAAGGGGAGATGAGCAGTTCTTC. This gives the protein CASSFPGTRGDEQFF.